This T cell receptor (beta chain) is drawn from a study of cytomegalovirus exposure and HLA in healthy donors. Study findings and constraints: The authors enumerated over 150 TCR beta chains as linked to cytomegalovirus. TCR beta chain V- and J-gene trimming was linked, in a later analysis, to a missense variant in DCLRE1C. The authors considered a cluster of highly shared sequence variants likely to be a sequencing artifact.

Looked up from germline, CDR1 is SQVTM and CDR2 is ANQGSEA. This CDR3 region has 13 residues. The V end lost 1 base, the J end lost 5 bases, and 12 bases lay between the germline ends. As concerns this clone: Its antigen is unidentified.

The PCR ran on 60 Vbeta and 13 Jbeta primers. The authors' processing: Later reanalysis found 75 million to 100 million unique TCR beta chains, around 10 million of them shared. Using immunoSEQ multiplex PCR, the repertoire was profiled, and TCRdb retains in-frame clones only, with some absent. D and trimming come from the DNA, and the V and J calls and clone size come from that table. This repertoire shows tens of thousands of clones, around 80% found once; its top ten account for approximately 2%. Material: PBMCs. The receptor was derived from a man aged 35-49 years in good health and CMV-seronegative. This chain links TRBV29-1 with TRBJ2-7; D perhaps matches TRBD1 (6 bases). The CDR3 DNA follows: TGCAGCGTTGAAGGCAGAACAGGGAACGAGCAGTACTTC. It codes for CSVEGRTGNEQYF.